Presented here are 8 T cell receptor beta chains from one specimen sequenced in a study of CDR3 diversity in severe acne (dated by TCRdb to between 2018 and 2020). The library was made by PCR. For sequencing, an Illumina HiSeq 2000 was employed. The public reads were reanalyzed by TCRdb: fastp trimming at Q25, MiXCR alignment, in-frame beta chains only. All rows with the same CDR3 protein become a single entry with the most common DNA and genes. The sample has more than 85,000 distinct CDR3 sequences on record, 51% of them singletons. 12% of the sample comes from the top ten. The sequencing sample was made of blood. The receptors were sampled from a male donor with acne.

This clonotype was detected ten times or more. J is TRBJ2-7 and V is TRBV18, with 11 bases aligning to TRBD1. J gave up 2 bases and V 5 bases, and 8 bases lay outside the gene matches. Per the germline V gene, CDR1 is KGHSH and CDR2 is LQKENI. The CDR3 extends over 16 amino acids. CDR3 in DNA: TGTGCCAGCTCAGCTACGGACAGGGGGCCCGCCTACGAGCAGTACTTC. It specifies CASSATDRGPAYEQYF.

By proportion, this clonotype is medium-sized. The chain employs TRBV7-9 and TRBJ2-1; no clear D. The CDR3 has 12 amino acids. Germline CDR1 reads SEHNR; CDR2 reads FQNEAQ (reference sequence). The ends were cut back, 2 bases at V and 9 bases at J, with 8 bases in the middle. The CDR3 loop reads CASSLSRGEQFF. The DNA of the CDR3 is TGTGCCAGCAGCTTAAGTCGAGGTGAGCAGTTCTTC.

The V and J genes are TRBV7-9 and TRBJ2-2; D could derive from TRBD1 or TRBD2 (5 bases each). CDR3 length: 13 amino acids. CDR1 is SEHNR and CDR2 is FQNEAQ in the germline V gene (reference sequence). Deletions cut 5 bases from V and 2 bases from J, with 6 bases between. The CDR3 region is CASSRDNTGELFF. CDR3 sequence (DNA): TGTGCCAGCAGCCGGGACAACACCGGGGAGCTGTTTTTT.

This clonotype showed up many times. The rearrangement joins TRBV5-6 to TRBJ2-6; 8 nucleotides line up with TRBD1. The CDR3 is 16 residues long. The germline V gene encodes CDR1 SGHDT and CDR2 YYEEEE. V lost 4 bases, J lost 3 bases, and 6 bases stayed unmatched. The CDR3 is CASSPWTGSGANVLTF. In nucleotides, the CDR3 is TGTGCCAGCAGCCCTTGGACAGGGAGTGGGGCCAACGTCCTGACTTTC.

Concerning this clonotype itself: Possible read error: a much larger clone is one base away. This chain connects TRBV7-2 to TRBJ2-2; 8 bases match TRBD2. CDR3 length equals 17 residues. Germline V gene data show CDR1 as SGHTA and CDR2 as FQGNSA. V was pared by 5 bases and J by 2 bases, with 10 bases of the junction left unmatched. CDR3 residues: CASSRRGADLNTGELFF. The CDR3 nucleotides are TGTGCCAGCAGCCGGCGGGGGGCGGACTTAAACACCGGGGAGCTGTTTTTT. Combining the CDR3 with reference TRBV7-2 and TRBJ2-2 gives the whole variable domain GAGVSQSPSNKVTEKGKDVELRCDPISGHTALYWYRQSLGQGLEFLIYFQGNSAPDKSGLPSDRFSAERTGGSVSTLTIQRTQQEDSAVYLCASSRRGADLNTGELFFGEGSRLTVL.

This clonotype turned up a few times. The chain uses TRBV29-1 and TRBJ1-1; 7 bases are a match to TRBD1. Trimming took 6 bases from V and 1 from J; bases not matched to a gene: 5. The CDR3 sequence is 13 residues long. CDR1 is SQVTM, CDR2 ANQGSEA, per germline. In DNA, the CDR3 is TGCAGCGTGCGGGACAGCAAGAACACTGAAGCTTTCTTT. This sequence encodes CSVRDSKNTEAFF.

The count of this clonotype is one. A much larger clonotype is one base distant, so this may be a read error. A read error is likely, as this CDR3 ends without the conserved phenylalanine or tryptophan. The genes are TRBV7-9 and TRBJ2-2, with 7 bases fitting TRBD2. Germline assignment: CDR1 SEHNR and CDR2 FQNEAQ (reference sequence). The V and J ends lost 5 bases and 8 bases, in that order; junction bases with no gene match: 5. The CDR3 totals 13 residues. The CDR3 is CASSVQLAGELFL. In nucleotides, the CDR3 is TGTGCCAGCAGCGTACAACTAGCGGGGGAGCTGTTTCTT.

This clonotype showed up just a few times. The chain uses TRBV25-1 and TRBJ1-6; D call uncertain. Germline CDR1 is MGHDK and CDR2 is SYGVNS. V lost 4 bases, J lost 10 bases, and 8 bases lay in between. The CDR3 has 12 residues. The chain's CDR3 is CASSVLGSPLHF. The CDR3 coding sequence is TGTGCCAGCAGTGTCTTGGGCTCACCCCTCCACTTT. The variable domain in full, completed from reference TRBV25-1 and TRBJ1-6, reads EADIYQTPRYLVIGTGKKITLECSQTMGHDKMYWYQQDPGMELHLIHYSYGVNSTEKGDLSSESTVSRIRTEHFPLTLESARPSHTSQYLCASSVLGSPLHFGNGTRLTVT.